The rows below give T cell receptor beta chains drawn from one sample of a study of shared clonotypes between healthy human individuals. Profiled with immunoSEQ multiplex PCR; TCRdb holds only in-frame clones, not every one. The profile shows about 2 million clones, about 95% of them singletons. The material sequenced was naive CD8+ T cells sorted from blood. Receptors were obtained from a man in his late teens or twenties in good health. Both conserved end residues are part of each CDR3. A D gene is named only where the DNA matches it firmly. Part of the rows lack a size; the others show once, few, many or a class for expanded clones.

>TRBV10-2|TRBD1|-|TRBJ2-7|13
TGCGCCACCTCCGGGACAGGGGCCGCCGAGCAGTACTTC
CATSGTGAAEQYF
>TRBV5-6|TRBD2|-|TRBJ2-7|15
TGTGCCAGCAGCTCCGGGACTAGCGGGCCCTACGAGCAGTACTTC
CASSSGTSGPYEQYF
>TRBV7-9|TRBD2|-|TRBJ2-1|19
TGTGCCAGCAGCTTAGCGGCGAATTGGGGCGGGGGGCCTTACAATGAGCAGTTCTTC
CASSLAANWGGGPYNEQFF
>TRBV27|-|-|TRBJ2-4|14
TGTGCCAGCTCCCCAAGAAGTAACAAAAACATTCAGTACTTC
CASSPRSNKNIQYF
>TRBV30|-|once|TRBJ1-3|15
TGTGCCTGCGAGGGGGGAGGAGAAGGTGGAAACACCATATATTTT
CACEGGGEGGNTIYF
>TRBV5-1|-|-|TRBJ2-7|15
TGCGCCAGCAGCCCAATCGGGGGTCGCTCCTACGAGCAGTACTTC
CASSPIGGRSYEQYF
>TRBV7-9|-|-|TRBJ2-2|13
TGTGCCAGCAGCTTTCAGGGGCCCGGGGAGCTGTTTTTT
CASSFQGPGELFF
>TRBV6-6|-|-|TRBJ2-7|13
TGTGCCAGCAGTTGGAGTGAAGGCTACGAGCAGTACTTC
CASSWSEGYEQYF
>TRBV7-2|TRBD1|-|TRBJ1-1|17
TGTGCCAGCAGCTTAGCTCCGGACAGGGAGGATTACACTGAAGCTTTCTTT
CASSLAPDREDYTEAFF
>TRBV7-9|-|-|TRBJ2-1|17
TGTGCCAGCAGCCCTATTAACCCCCGGGGCGCCTACAATGAGCAGTTCTTC
CASSPINPRGAYNEQFF
>TRBV30|-|-|TRBJ1-1|14
TGTGCCTGGAGTGTACCGGGGGGTAGCACTGAAGCTTTCTTT
CAWSVPGGSTEAFF
>TRBV27|-|once|TRBJ2-1|14
TGTGCCAGCCGGACCACCCCGGGCTACACTGAGCAGTTCTTC
CASRTTPGYTEQFF
>TRBV7-9|-|-|TRBJ2-5|15
TGTGCCAGCAGCGCCCAGAGTGACCCCCAAGAGACCCAGTACTTC
CASSAQSDPQETQYF
>TRBV13|-|-|TRBJ1-1|15
TGTGCCAGCAGCGGGGCGACTTCGGGGAACACTGAAGCTTTCTTT
CASSGATSGNTEAFF
>TRBV10-2|TRBD1|-|TRBJ1-1|14
TGCGCCAGCACTTCCGGGACAGGGTTCACTGAAGCTTTCTTT
CASTSGTGFTEAFF
>TRBV29-1|-|-|TRBJ2-7|12
TGCAGCGTTGAAACAGGGTACTACGAGCAGTACTTC
CSVETGYYEQYF
>TRBV29-1|-|-|TRBJ2-5|14
TGCAGCGTTGAAGATCCCAAGTACCAAGAGACCCAGTACTTC
CSVEDPKYQETQYF
>TRBV2|-|-|TRBJ1-2|14
TGTGCCAGCAGCCTCCCGGAGGGGAGCTATGGCTACACCTTC
CASSLPEGSYGYTF
>TRBV10-3|TRBD2|-|TRBJ2-3|16
TGTGCCATCAGTGGGGGGGAGCGGGGGGCCGCAGATACGCAGTATTTT
CAISGGERGAADTQYF
>TRBV30|-|-|TRBJ1-5|14
TGTGCCTGGAGTGTTCCCGGGGGCCCCCTTCCCCAGCATTTT
CAWSVPGGPLPQHF
>TRBV30|-|-|TRBJ1-6|16
TGTGCTGCTTCAGTGTACACCCTGGCTTATAATTCACCCCTCCACTTT
CAASVYTLAYNSPLHF
>TRBV5-6|-|-|TRBJ2-3|14
TGTGCCAGCAGCTTGCACTTAATCACAGATACGCAGTATTTT
CASSLHLITDTQYF
>TRBV5-6|-|-|TRBJ2-4|14
TGTGCCAGCAGCTGGGAAATAGCCAAAAACATTCAGTACTTC
CASSWEIAKNIQYF
>TRBV27|TRBD2|-|TRBJ2-3|16
TGTGCCAGCAGTCCCATAGCGGGGGGAAACACAGATACGCAGTATTTT
CASSPIAGGNTDTQYF
>TRBV27|TRBD2|-|TRBJ2-7|15
TGTGCCAGCAGTTTTACTAGCGGGGGGTCCTACGAGCAGTACTTC
CASSFTSGGSYEQYF
>TRBV27|TRBD1|-|TRBJ2-7|17
TGTGCCAGCAGTTTATCTCCCCGGGGACAGAGCTCCTACGAGCAGTACTTC
CASSLSPRGQSSYEQYF
>TRBV27|-|-|TRBJ2-7|14
TGTGCCAGCAGTTCGTCCGGGACACTTTACGAGCAGTACTTC
CASSSSGTLYEQYF
>TRBV27|TRBD1|-|TRBJ2-7|13
TGTGCCAGCCACACCACAGGGGTCGACGAGCAGTACTTC
CASHTTGVDEQYF
>TRBV11-2|-|-|TRBJ2-7|14
TGTGCCAGCAGCTTAGTTCCGGGTGGATACGAGCAGTACTTC
CASSLVPGGYEQYF
>TRBV28|-|once|TRBJ2-7|12
TGTGGAGTGGAAGGGAGCGCCTACGAGCAGTACTTC
CGVEGSAYEQYF
>TRBV15|-|few|TRBJ2-7|13
TGTGCCACCAGCAGAGATGTGGGGTACGAGCAGTACTTC
CATSRDVGYEQYF
>TRBV10-3|-|once|TRBJ2-7|14
TGTGCCATCAGTGAGCCGGGACAAACGTACGAGCAGTACTTC
CAISEPGQTYEQYF